Sequencing of this T cell receptor beta chain was carried out in a study of T cells in Graves' hyperthyroidism and ophthalmopathy. Whole-study results and caveats: Separating ophthalmopathy from stable hyperthyroidism was achieved by a 13 V-J model.

It was considered stable Graves' hyperthyroidism when ophthalmopathy did not progress within 18 months. The study left out patients who had uncontrolled infection, other autoimmune disease, pregnancy or lactation. Extraction of PBMCs used 8.5 to 10 ml of fresh peripheral blood. Regions amplified from RNA transcripts were the TCR beta CDR3 regions. RT-PCR in the first round (using the HTBI primer set) targeted the TCR CDR3. TCRdb analysed the multiplex PCR reads with MiXCR anew, one entry per CDR3 protein. The table has roughly 720,000 distinct CDR3 sequences, around 16% seen once; the top ten hold around 15%. Looked up from germline, CDR1 is MNHNS and CDR2 is SASEGT. V dropped 0 bases and J dropped 3; count of bases not matched to a gene: 6. The CDR3 has 17 amino acids. About this clonotype itself: Its antigen is not identified.

The sample comprised blood. V is TRBV6-1 and J is TRBJ2-3; TRBD2 matches 10 bases. This receptor was taken from a man aged 45-60 years with Graves' hyperthyroidism. CDR3: CASSEAGIAGGTDTQYF. CDR3 sequence (DNA): TGTGCCAGCAGTGAAGCTGGGATAGCGGGAGGAACAGATACGCAGTATTTT.